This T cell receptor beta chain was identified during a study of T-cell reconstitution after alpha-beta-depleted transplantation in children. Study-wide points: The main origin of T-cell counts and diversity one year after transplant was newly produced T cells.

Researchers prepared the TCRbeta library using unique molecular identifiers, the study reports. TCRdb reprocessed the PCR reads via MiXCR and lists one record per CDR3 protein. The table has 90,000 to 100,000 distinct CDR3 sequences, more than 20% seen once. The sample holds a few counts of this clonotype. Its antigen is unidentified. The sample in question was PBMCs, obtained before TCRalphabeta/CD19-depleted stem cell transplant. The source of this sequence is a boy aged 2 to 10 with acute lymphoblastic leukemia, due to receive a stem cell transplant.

DNA of the CDR3: TGTGCCAGCAGCTTATCTTGGGGGAGCTCCTACGAGCAGTACTTC. Protein sequence: CASSLSWGSSYEQYF. V usage is TRBV7-2 and J usage is TRBJ2-7, with D perhaps matching TRBD1 or TRBD2 (5 bases each). CDR1 is SGHTA, CDR2 FQGNSA, per germline. V lost 2 bases to trimming and J lost 0 bases, with 11 bases between them. The CDR3 sequence is 15 residues long.